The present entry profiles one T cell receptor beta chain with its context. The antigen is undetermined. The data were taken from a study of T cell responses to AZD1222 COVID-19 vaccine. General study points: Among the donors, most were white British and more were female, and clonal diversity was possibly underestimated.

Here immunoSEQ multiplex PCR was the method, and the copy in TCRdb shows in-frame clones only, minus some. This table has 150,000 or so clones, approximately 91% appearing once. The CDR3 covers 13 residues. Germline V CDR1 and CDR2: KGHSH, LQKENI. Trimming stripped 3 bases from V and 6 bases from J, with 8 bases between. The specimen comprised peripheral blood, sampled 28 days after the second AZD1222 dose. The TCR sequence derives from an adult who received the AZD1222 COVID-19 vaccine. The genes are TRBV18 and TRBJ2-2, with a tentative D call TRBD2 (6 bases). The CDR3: CASSPRRAGELFF. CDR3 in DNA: TGTGCCAGCTCACCGAGGAGGGCCGGGGAGCTGTTTTTT.